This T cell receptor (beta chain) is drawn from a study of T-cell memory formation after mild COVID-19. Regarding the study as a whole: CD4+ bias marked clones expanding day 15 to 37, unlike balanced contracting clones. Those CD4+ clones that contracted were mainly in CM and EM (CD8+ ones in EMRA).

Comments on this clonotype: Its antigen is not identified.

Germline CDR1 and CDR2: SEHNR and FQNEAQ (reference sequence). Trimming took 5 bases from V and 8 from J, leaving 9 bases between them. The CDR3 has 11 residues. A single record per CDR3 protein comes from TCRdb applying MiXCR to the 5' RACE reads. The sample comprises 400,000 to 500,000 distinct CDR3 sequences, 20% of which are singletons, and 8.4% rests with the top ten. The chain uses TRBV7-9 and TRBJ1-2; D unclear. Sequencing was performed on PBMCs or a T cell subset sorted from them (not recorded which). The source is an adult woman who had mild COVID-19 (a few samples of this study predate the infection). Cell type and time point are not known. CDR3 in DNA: TGTGCCAGCAGCATCGGCTTCGGCTACACCTTC. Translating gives CASSIGFGYTF.